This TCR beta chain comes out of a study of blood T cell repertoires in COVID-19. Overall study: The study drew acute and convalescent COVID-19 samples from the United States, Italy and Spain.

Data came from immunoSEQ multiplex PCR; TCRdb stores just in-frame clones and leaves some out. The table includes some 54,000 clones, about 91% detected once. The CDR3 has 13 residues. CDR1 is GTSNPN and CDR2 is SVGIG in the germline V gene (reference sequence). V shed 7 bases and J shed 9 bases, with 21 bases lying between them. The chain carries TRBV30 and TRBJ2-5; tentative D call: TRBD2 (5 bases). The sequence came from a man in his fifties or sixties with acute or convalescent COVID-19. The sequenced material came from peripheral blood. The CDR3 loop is CAYGYPGKSAQYF. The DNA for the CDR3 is TGTGCCTATGGATACCCGGGGAAATCGGCCCAGTACTTC.